The source of this T cell receptor (beta chain) is a study of cytomegalovirus exposure and HLA in healthy donors. The wider study: There were 117 million unique TCR beta sequences, drawn from approximately 180 million T cells, in an earlier analysis. Study-level points and caveats: The productive fraction for most TCR beta V segments was about 87% or about 30% in an earlier analysis. Cytomegalovirus association was assigned to 150 to 200 TCR beta chains.

V was cut by 2 bases and J by 3 bases, with 23 bases left in between. Germline CDR1 reads LNHDA; CDR2 reads SQIVND (reference sequence). The CDR3 runs 18 residues. The PCR was carried out with 60 Vbeta primers and 13 Jbeta primers. Data came from immunoSEQ multiplex PCR; TCRdb stores just in-frame clones and leaves some out. Here the sample spans 90,000 to 120,000 clones, 10% being singletons. This clone was detected a few times. Antigen: not known. Source material: PBMCs. The sequence was collected from a man aged 35 to 55 in good health and CMV-seropositive. The chain employs TRBV19 and TRBJ2-7; possibly TRBD2 for D (6 bases). The CDR3 region has the DNA TGTGCCAGTAGTATAAGTCGGGTTGGGCAGGGAGGCTTCTACGAGCAGTACTTC. Translating it yields CASSISRVGQGGFYEQYF. The complete variable domain, with remaining parts taken from reference TRBV19 and TRBJ2-7, reads DGGITQSPKYLFRKEGQNVTLSCEQNLNHDAMYWYRQDPGQGLRLIYYSQIVNDFQKGDIAEGYSVSREKKESFPLTVTSAQKNPTAFYLCASSISRVGQGGFYEQYFGPGTRLTVT.